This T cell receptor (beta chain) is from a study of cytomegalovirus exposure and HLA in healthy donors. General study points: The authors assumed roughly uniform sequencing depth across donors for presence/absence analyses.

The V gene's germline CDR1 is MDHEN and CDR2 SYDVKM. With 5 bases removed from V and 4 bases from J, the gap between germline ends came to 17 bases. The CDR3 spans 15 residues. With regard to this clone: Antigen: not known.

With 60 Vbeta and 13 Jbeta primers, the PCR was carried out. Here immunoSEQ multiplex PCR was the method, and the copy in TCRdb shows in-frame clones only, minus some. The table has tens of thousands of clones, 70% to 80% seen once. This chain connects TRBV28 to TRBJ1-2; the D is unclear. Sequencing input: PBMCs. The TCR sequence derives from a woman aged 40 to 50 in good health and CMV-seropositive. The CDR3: CASSPSAGGLYGYTF. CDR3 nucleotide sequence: TGTGCCAGCAGTCCATCCGCCGGCGGACTCTATGGCTACACCTTC.